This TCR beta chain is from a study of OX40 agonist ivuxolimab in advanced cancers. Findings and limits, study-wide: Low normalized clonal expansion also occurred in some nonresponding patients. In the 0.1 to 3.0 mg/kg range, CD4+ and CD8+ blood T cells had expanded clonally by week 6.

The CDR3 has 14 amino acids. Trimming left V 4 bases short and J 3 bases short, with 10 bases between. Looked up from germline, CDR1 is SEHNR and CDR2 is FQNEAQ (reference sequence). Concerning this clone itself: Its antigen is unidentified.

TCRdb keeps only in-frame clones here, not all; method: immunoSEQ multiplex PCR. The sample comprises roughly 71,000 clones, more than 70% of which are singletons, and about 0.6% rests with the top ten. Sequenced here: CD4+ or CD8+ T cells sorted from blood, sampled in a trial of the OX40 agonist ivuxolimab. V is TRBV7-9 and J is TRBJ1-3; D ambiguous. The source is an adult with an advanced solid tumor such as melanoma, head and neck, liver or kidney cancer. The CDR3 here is CASSSTLIGNTIYF. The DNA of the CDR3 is TGTGCCAGCAGCTCCACCCTGATTGGAAACACCATATATTTT. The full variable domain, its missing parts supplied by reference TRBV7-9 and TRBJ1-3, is DTGVSQNPRHKITKRGQNVTFRCDPISEHNRLYWYRQTLGQGPEFLTYFQNEAQLEKSRLLSDRFSAERPKGSFSTLEIQRTEQGDSAMYLCASSSTLIGNTIYFGEGSWLTVV.